This T cell receptor beta chain was sequenced during a study of regulatory T cells in long-lasting Graves disease. General study findings and limits: New patients shared approximately 970 public clonotypes, and persistent patients shared more, with approximately 2,600.

Time point denoted: newly diagnosed GD, antithyroid drugs for less than 3 months. The TCR library was made from RNA that had been extracted from PBMCs in TRIzol. Germline V gene sequence: CDR1 SGHAT, CDR2 FQNNGV. V was trimmed by 5 bases and J by 5 bases, leaving 13 bases between them. CDR3 size: 13 residues. Construction of the TCR beta libraries employed iRepertoire HTBI primers in conjunction with Arm-PCR of CDR3 regions. TCRdb re-derived calls from the multiplex PCR reads in MiXCR, one entry per CDR3 protein. The table includes 400,000 to 650,000 distinct CDR3 sequences, about 16% detected once. This clonotype occurred many times. The antigen is not known. This same sample was also part of a study on T cells in Graves' hyperthyroidism and ophthalmopathy. From that paper: An initial round of RT-PCR targeting the TCR CDR3 relied on the HTBI primer set. Also found in blood were most expanded thyroid clonotypes above 0.001.

This receptor was taken from a woman aged 40 to 65 with Graves disease. J is TRBJ2-7 and V is TRBV11-2; maybe TRBD2 (6 bases). Sequenced material: peripheral blood mononuclear cells (PBMCs), taken at new diagnosis, from a patient treated with antithyroid drugs. CDR3: CASSPGGMDEQYF. CDR3 DNA: TGTGCCAGCAGCCCCGGGGGTATGGACGAGCAGTACTTC.